This TCR beta chain was observed in a study of T cell responses to AZD1222 COVID-19 vaccine. Second-dose intervals of approximately 4 or approximately 12 weeks were pooled. Clones were read by immunoSEQ multiplex PCR, and TCRdb kept only the in-frame ones, dropping some. The table includes about 120,000 clones, approximately 86% detected once. To note about this clone: Its cognate antigen is unknown.

V was shortened by 2 bases and J by 5 bases, with 13 bases between the two germline ends. Per the germline V gene, CDR1 is SGHAT and CDR2 is FQDESV (reference sequence). CDR3 size: 14 residues. Study conclusions and caveats: Mostly white British, mostly female donors; authors suggested clonal diversity may be underestimated. Regions 160-218 and 743-854 dominated among vaccine-associated CD4 TCRs spanning spike.

This clonotype was obtained from an adult who received the AZD1222 COVID-19 vaccine. The chain links TRBV11-1 to TRBJ2-7, with D hard to call. The sequences come from peripheral blood, collected 28 days after the second AZD1222 dose. The CDR3 DNA follows: TGTGCCAGCAGCTTACACGCACATTGGGACGAGCAGTACTTC. This codes for CASSLHAHWDEQYF.